A single sample is the source of the 14 T cell receptor beta chains below, sequenced in a study of neoadjuvant anti-PD-1 for oral cavity cancer. Some clones are missing from TCRdb's copy, which holds only in-frame ones; the method was immunoSEQ multiplex PCR. The table records 20,000 to 25,000 clones, less than 35% of them present only once. This sample's time point: after neoadjuvant nivolumab, at surgical resection. The sequenced sample was tumor tissue, obtained after nivolumab (anti-PD-1) treatment. The receptor set was obtained from a person aged 40 to 85 with oral cavity squamous cell carcinoma.

The chain's CDR3 is CASSYMGFRDTEAFF. CDR3 in DNA: TGTGCCAGCAGTTATATGGGGTTTAGGGACACTGAAGCTTTCTTT. The rearrangement uses TRBV6-6 and TRBJ1-1; no clear D. The CDR3 loop spans 15 amino acids. Germline V gives CDR1 MNHNY, CDR2 SVGAGI (reference sequence). The germline V and J ends were trimmed by 3 bases and 3 bases, with 14 bases remaining between them.

By frequency in the sample, this clone is medium-sized (0.01 to 0.1%). This chain joins TRBV9 and TRBJ2-7; no clear D gene. Germline values: CDR1 SGDLS, CDR2 YYNGEE. V was shortened by 0 bases and J by 0 bases, with 4 bases between the two germline ends. The CDR3 is 13 residues long. DNA for the CDR3: TGTGCCAGCAGCGTAGCCAGCTCCTACGAGCAGTACTTC. This encodes CASSVASSYEQYF. The entire variable domain, with the rest obtained from reference TRBV9 and TRBJ2-7, is as follows: DSGVTQTPKHLITATGQRVTLRCSPRSGDLSVYWYQQSLDQGLQFLIQYYNGEERAKGNILERFSAQQFPDLHSELNLSSLELGDSALYFCASSVASSYEQYFGPGTRLTVT.

The CDR3 protein is CASSLGQNTGELFF. The CDR3, as DNA: TGTGCCAGCAGTTTAGGACAGAACACCGGGGAGCTGTTTTTT. The chain employs TRBV28 and TRBJ2-2, with D tentatively TRBD1 (5 bases). This CDR3 comprises 14 residues. V gave up 2 bases and J gave up 1 base, with 5 bases separating them. Germline values: CDR1 MDHEN, CDR2 SYDVKM.

This clone was seen a few times. The genes are TRBV2 and TRBJ1-4; no clear D gene. The CDR3 length is 13 residues. V gave up 7 bases and J gave up 7 bases, with 13 bases separating them. Per germline, CDR1 SNHLY and CDR2 FYNNEI. CDR3 DNA sequence: TGTGCCAGCATTCCACCAGGAAGTGAAAAACTGTTTTTT. Translation gives CASIPPGSEKLFF.

V usage is TRBV5-1 and J usage is TRBJ1-6, with 10 nucleotides matching TRBD1. The CDR3 runs 16 residues. Germline V gene sequence: CDR1 SGHRS, CDR2 YFSETQ. J lost 7 bases, V lost 0 bases, and 4 bases had no gene match. The CDR3 coding sequence is TGCGCCAGCAGCTTGGGGACAGGGGGAGGGAATTCACCCCTCCACTTT. Translating gives CASSLGTGGGNSPLHF.

The DNA for the CDR3 is TGTGCCAGCAGCTCCAGCGCCGGGGGGAAAGCTTTCTTT. This translates into CASSSSAGGKAFF. The chain has TRBV7-9 and TRBJ1-1, with D possibly being TRBD1 (5 bases). Germline CDR1 is SEHNR and CDR2 is FQNEAQ (reference sequence). CDR3 size: 13 residues. V dropped 4 bases and J dropped 9 bases, with 15 bases sitting between them.

This clone was detected only a few times. This chain uses TRBV18 with TRBJ2-2; D may be TRBD2 (6 bases). Looked up from germline, CDR1 is KGHSH and CDR2 is LQKENI. Trimming cost V 0 bases and J 5 bases, with 13 bases left between them. This CDR3 has 16 amino acids. CDR3 bases: TGTGCCAGCTCACCACCGGGACTGCGAACAACCGGGGAGCTGTTTTTT. Amino acids: CASSPPGLRTTGELFF.

There are a few counts of this clone. The chain employs TRBV7-6 and TRBJ1-4, with 10 bases identical to TRBD1. CDR1 SGHVS and CDR2 FNYEAQ come from the germline V gene. The CDR3 runs 14 residues. J gave up 5 bases and V 5 bases, and 2 bases lay outside the gene matches. CDR3 sequence: CASSVGQGNEKLFF. The CDR3 coding sequence is TGTGCCAGCAGCGTGGGACAGGGGAATGAAAAACTGTTTTTT.

The chain joins TRBV30 to TRBJ1-2; maybe TRBD1 (6 bases). Germline V gives CDR1 GTSNPN, CDR2 SVGIG (reference sequence). The V end lost 3 bases, the J end lost 4 bases, and 12 bases lay between the germline ends. The CDR3 extends over 13 amino acids. CDR3 residues: CAWSDRRFYGYTF. DNA for the CDR3: TGTGCCTGGAGCGACAGGCGGTTCTATGGCTACACCTTC.

There are many counts of this clone. The chain links TRBV9 to TRBJ1-1; 10 bases are shared with TRBD1. This CDR3 spans 15 amino acids. The V and J ends lost 4 bases and 1 base, in that order; junction bases with no gene match: 4. Looked up from germline, CDR1 is SGDLS and CDR2 is YYNGEE. CDR3 residues: CASSPRTGGNTEAFF. The CDR3 DNA follows: TGTGCCAGCAGCCCCAGGACAGGGGGGAACACTGAAGCTTTCTTT.

V and J are TRBV6-6 and TRBJ1-3, with a weak D call TRBD1 (5 bases). The ends were cut back, 5 bases at V and 0 bases at J, with 14 bases in the middle. Germline CDR1 MNHNY, CDR2 SVGAGI (reference sequence). This CDR3 is 16 amino acids long. The CDR3 coding sequence is TGTGCCAGCAGTAGTACAGGAGCCCTCTCTGGAAACACCATATATTTT. Its protein product is CASSSTGALSGNTIYF.

The chain couples TRBV19 to TRBJ1-4; the D is unclear. The V end was cut by 4 bases, the J end by 8 bases, with 5 bases between. The CDR3 has 11 amino acids. The germline V gene has CDR1 LNHDA and CDR2 SQIVND (reference sequence). DNA for the CDR3: TGTGCCAGTAGTACCCAAGAAAAACTGTTTTTT. Protein: CASSTQEKLFF.

The chain joins TRBV9 to TRBJ2-1; D is unclear. The germline gives CDR1 SGDLS, CDR2 YYNGEE. V dropped 0 bases and J dropped 2 bases, with 9 bases sitting between them. The CDR3 sequence is 15 residues long. CDR3 sequence: CASSVGASTYNEQFF. CDR3 bases: TGTGCCAGCAGCGTAGGGGCGAGCACCTACAATGAGCAGTTCTTC.

The genes are TRBV7-6 and TRBJ2-7; D not resolved. The V gene's germline CDR1 is SGHVS and CDR2 FNYEAQ. Trimming left V 1 base short and J 2 bases short, with 9 bases between. The CDR3 covers 14 residues. The CDR3 loop is CASSLGGETYEQYF. CDR3 in DNA: TGTGCCAGCAGCTTAGGTGGGGAAACCTACGAGCAGTACTTC.